This T cell receptor (beta chain) was sequenced during a study of beta chain features in type 1 diabetes. General study results and limits: Highly expressing activated T cells could be over-counted with a cDNA template. Among all four CD4+ subsets, Type 1 diabetes patients had TCRB CDR3s that were moderately but significantly shorter.

Notes on this clone: Its antigen is as yet unknown.

Via the markers CD45RO/CCR7/CD25/CD127/CD95/CD27, stem cell-like memory, regulatory, central memory and naive CD4+ cells were sorted. Sequencing targeted expressed TCRB transcripts, as all isolated RNA had been reverse transcribed. Mean read depth for naive, central memory and regulatory T cell samples was approximately 3.57 million reads. Some clones are missing from TCRdb's copy, which holds only in-frame ones; the method was immunoSEQ multiplex PCR. The repertoire holds 400,000 to 550,000 clones, with 9.5% to 12% as singletons. This CDR3 region has 12 residues. Trimming cost V 0 bases and J 9 bases, with 6 bases left between them. CDR1 and CDR2 from the germline V gene are SGHDN and FVKESK.

The chain carries TRBV14 and TRBJ1-5; D unclear. This clonotype originated in a woman in her late teens or twenties in good health. The sample was naive CD4+ T cells from blood. The CDR3 spells CASSQENGPQHF. The DNA of the CDR3 is TGTGCCAGCAGCCAAGAGAACGGGCCCCAGCATTTT.